Described below is a single T cell receptor (beta chain) sequence and its context. The antigen is not known. The data are from a study of blood T cells in healthy people across ages. With a J-beta primer mix and a sample-barcoded 5' primer, a second PCR ran about 7 to 12 cycles. Using its own MiXCR run on the 5' RACE reads, TCRdb lists one record per CDR3 protein. This table has roughly 1.9 million distinct CDR3 sequences, roughly two fifths appearing once. Germline lookup yields CDR1 MNHEY and CDR2 SVGEGT. Trimming took off 7 bases at V and 13 bases at J, with 20 bases between the two ends. This CDR3 contains 13 residues. Points from the study as a whole: The CMV status of each donor remained undetermined, and this could have confounded shifts in expanded clonotypes.

The source material was blood. The origin of this receptor is a human donor in good health. This chain uses TRBV6-2 or TRBV6-3 with TRBJ1-5; unclear D gene. The CDR3 is CASTTNPGRPQHF. CDR3 DNA: TGTGCCAGCACCACCAACCCAGGCCGGCCTCAGCATTTT.